This TCR beta chain is drawn from a study of blood T cell repertoires in COVID-19. This clone has a single count. Participant ages covered roughly 18 to 89 years across around 25 US areas. Cohort 3 donors counted as recovered after two negative PCRs, clearance, or resolved symptoms. TCRdb's table, derived via immunoSEQ multiplex PCR, lists solely in-frame clones and lacks some. The table has approximately 300,000 clones, just under 90% seen once; the top ten hold more than 9%. This CDR3 has 14 amino acids. CDR1 is MDHEN and CDR2 is SYDVKM in the germline V gene. The ends lost 5 bases at V and 7 bases at J; junction bases unmatched: 6.

This TCR was recovered from a woman under 40 who had recovered from COVID-19. The sample comprised PBMCs or T cells enriched from blood (not recorded which). This chain uses TRBV28 with TRBJ1-5; 9 bases are a match to TRBD1. In DNA, the CDR3 is TGTGCCAGCAGTCCCACAGGGGGCTGGCAGCCCCAGCATTTT. This codes for CASSPTGGWQPQHF. Full variable domain (missing parts from reference TRBV28 and TRBJ1-5): DVKVTQSSRYLVKRTGEKVFLECVQDMDHENMFWYRQDPGLGLRLIYFSYDVKMKEKGDIPEGYSVSREKKERFSLILESASTNQTSMYLCASSPTGGWQPQHFGDGTRLSIL.